Each of the 19 T cell receptor beta chains below was sequenced from the same sample in a study of blood T cell repertoires in COVID-19. Only in-frame clones appear in the TCRdb table, and some are missing; sequencing was by immunoSEQ multiplex PCR. This table holds 130,000 to 150,000 clones, approximately 86% found once. Sample: PBMCs or T cells enriched from blood (not recorded which). Receptor source: a woman in her thirties or forties who had been exposed to COVID-19.

This clone has a single count. J is TRBJ2-7 and V is TRBV7-9; 9 bases agree with TRBD1. The CDR3 totals 12 residues. V lost 4 bases to trimming and J lost 6 bases; unmatched junction nucleotides: 1. CDR1 SEHNR and CDR2 FQNEAQ come from the germline V gene (reference sequence). CDR3 region: CASSSTGGEQYF. CDR3 in DNA: TGTGCCAGCAGCTCGACAGGGGGCGAGCAGTACTTC.

This chain links TRBV18 with TRBJ1-1, with TRBD1 matching 7 bases. Per germline, CDR1 KGHSH and CDR2 LQKENI. The CDR3 is 14 amino acids. V trimming: 3 bases; J trimming: 4 bases; junction bases outside the gene matches: 5. In DNA, the CDR3 is TGTGCCAGCTCACCGGGGGCAGGGGGCACTGAAGCTTTCTTT. Amino acid sequence: CASSPGAGGTEAFF.

This clone turned up a few times. The gene calls are TRBV11-3 and TRBJ1-6; TRBD1 might be the D (6 bases). Germline V gene data show CDR1 as SGHNT and CDR2 as YENEEA. Trimming took off 5 bases at V and 9 bases at J, with 11 bases between the two ends. The CDR3 loop spans 13 amino acids. CDR3 nucleotide sequence: TGTGCCAGCAGCGTAGGGGGGGGTTCACCCCTCCACTTT. This translates into CASSVGGGSPLHF.

The J gene is TRBJ1-1, the V gene TRBV14; D gene unclear. CDR3 length: 13 amino acids. The ends were cut back, 4 bases at V and 0 bases at J, with 6 bases in the middle. The germline V gene has CDR1 SGHDN and CDR2 FVKESK. The CDR3, as DNA: TGTGCCAGCAGCCCCTTAATGAACACTGAAGCTTTCTTT. This gives the protein CASSPLMNTEAFF.

J is TRBJ1-5 and V is TRBV27, with D uncertain. The CDR3 length is 15 residues. V lost 5 bases and J 5 bases, leaving 16 bases between the germline ends. Germline V lookup: CDR1 MNHEY, CDR2 SMNVEV (reference sequence). The CDR3 region has the DNA TGTGCCAGCAGTCCTAGACCCTCGTCGGATCAGCCCCAGCATTTT. This codes for CASSPRPSSDQPQHF.

The chain's CDR3 is CASSQADYGYTF. CDR3 nucleotide sequence: TGTGCCAGCAGCCAAGCTGACTATGGCTACACCTTC. V and J are TRBV4-2 and TRBJ1-2; D call uncertain. This CDR3 has 12 residues. V shed 1 base and J shed 3 bases, with 3 bases lying between them. Per the germline V gene, CDR1 is LGHNA and CDR2 is YNFKEQ.

This chain uses TRBV19 with TRBJ2-7, with 8 bases matching TRBD2. The CDR3 has 16 amino acids. V lost 5 bases to trimming and J lost 0 bases; unmatched junction nucleotides: 9. Germline-derived CDR1 and CDR2 are LNHDA and SQIVND (reference sequence). The chain's CDR3 is CASSPGVAGFSYEQYF. CDR3 coding DNA: TGTGCCAGTAGTCCGGGGGTAGCGGGGTTCTCCTACGAGCAGTACTTC.

The chain links TRBV7-9 to TRBJ2-7; 7 bases align to TRBD1. The CDR3 length is 14 residues. V shed 5 bases, J shed 7 bases, and the junction held 11 bases outside the gene matches. Germline CDR1 SEHNR, CDR2 FQNEAQ (reference sequence). CDR3 protein: CASSPTRGPVEQYF. The CDR3 DNA reads as TGTGCCAGCAGCCCTACGAGGGGGCCTGTTGAGCAGTACTTC.

The sample holds a few counts of this clone. The chain employs TRBV10-3 and TRBJ2-5; a possible D gene is TRBD1 (5 bases). CDR1 and CDR2 from the germline V gene are ENHRY and SYGVKD. The CDR3 is 14 amino acids. Trimming cost V 6 bases and J 5 bases, with 16 bases left between them. CDR3: CAIREGAGIETQYF. The CDR3 coding sequence is TGTGCCATCAGGGAAGGTGCAGGGATTGAGACCCAGTACTTC.

The V and J genes are TRBV29-1 and TRBJ1-1, with D perhaps matching TRBD1 (5 bases). Germline CDR1 and CDR2: SQVTM and ANQGSEA. This CDR3 comprises 10 residues. CDR3 bases: TGCGGGACTGGGCCCACTGAAGCTTTCTTT. This codes for CGTGPTEAFF.

The V gene is TRBV27, the J gene TRBJ1-1, with unresolved D. The V gene's germline CDR1 is MNHEY and CDR2 SMNVEV (reference sequence). V lost 6 bases and J 3 bases, leaving 20 bases between the germline ends. This CDR3 contains 16 residues. CDR3 sequence (DNA): TGTGCCAGCAGGAGGTCCGCTAATATGAGGGACACTGAAGCTTTCTTT. Translation gives CASRRSANMRDTEAFF.

The CDR3: CASSRDRGQNEQYF. The DNA for the CDR3 is TGTGCCAGCAGCAGAGACAGGGGGCAAAACGAGCAGTACTTC. The rearrangement links TRBV6-5 to TRBJ2-7; 10 bases agree with TRBD1. The V gene end was trimmed by 6 bases and the J gene end by 5 bases; junction bases not matched to a gene: 7. The CDR3 loop spans 14 amino acids. The germline CDR1 and CDR2 sequences are MNHEY and SVGAGI.

The gene calls are TRBV5-4 and TRBJ1-6; maybe TRBD1 (6 bases). The V and J ends lost 4 bases and 7 bases respectively, with 12 bases between them. Looked up from germline, CDR1 is SGHNT and CDR2 is YYREEE (reference sequence). The CDR3 is made up of 14 amino acids. The CDR3 coding sequence is TGTGCCAGCAGCGTACAGGGTAGGAATTCACCCCTCCACTTT. Amino acids: CASSVQGRNSPLHF.

The V call is TRBV28, the J call TRBJ1-4; D possibly corresponds to TRBD1 (5 bases). V shed 5 bases and J shed 6 bases, with 22 bases lying between them. Germline loops: CDR1 MDHEN, CDR2 SYDVKM. The CDR3 is 17 residues long. The CDR3 coding sequence is TGTGCCAGCAGTCCCCGAGCACTAACCGGGGGACATGAAAAACTGTTTTTT. Translating gives CASSPRALTGGHEKLFF.

This clone was counted ten times or more. The chain carries TRBV4-1 and TRBJ2-1; TRBD2 is a possible D gene (6 bases). The CDR3 length is 16 residues. Germline V lookup: CDR1 MGHRA, CDR2 YSYEKL. V lost 8 bases and J lost 6, with 23 bases in between. DNA for the CDR3: TGCGCCAGCGCCCCGGTCCTAGCGACTACACCCAATGAGCAGTTCTTC. Its protein is CASAPVLATTPNEQFF.

CDR3 sequence (DNA): TGTGCCAGCAGTAATCCGGGACAGGGACTAAATCAGCCCCAGCATTTT. This encodes CASSNPGQGLNQPQHF. The chain links TRBV6-6 to TRBJ1-5; 9 bases map to TRBD1. V trimming: 5 bases; J trimming: 4 bases; junction bases outside the gene matches: 9. CDR1 and CDR2 from the germline V gene are MNHNY and SVGAGI (reference sequence). CDR3 length: 16 residues.

V and J are TRBV5-1 and TRBJ1-5; no clear D. V shed 0 bases and J shed 2 bases, with 9 bases lying between them. Looked up from germline, CDR1 is SGHRS and CDR2 is YFSETQ. The CDR3 spans 15 residues. CDR3 bases: TGCGCCAGCAGCTTGGGTTCGGAGGGCAATCAGCCCCAGCATTTT. Translation: CASSLGSEGNQPQHF.

This sequence joins TRBV5-6 and TRBJ2-1; 7 bases match TRBD2. Germline assignment: CDR1 SGHDT and CDR2 YYEEEE. There are 14 residues in the CDR3. J gave up 8 bases and V 4 bases, and 9 bases lay outside the gene matches. The CDR3 DNA follows: TGTGCCAGCAGCCTGGGACTAACGAGGGATGAGCAGTTCTTC. It encodes CASSLGLTRDEQFF.

CDR3 loop: CASSLGGERQPQHF. The CDR3 coding sequence is TGCGCCAGCAGCTTGGGCGGGGAAAGGCAGCCCCAGCATTTT. The V gene is TRBV5-1, the J gene TRBJ1-5, with D unclear. The CDR3 consists of 14 residues. The germline CDR1 and CDR2 sequences are SGHRS and YFSETQ. V lost 0 bases and J 7 bases, leaving 11 bases between the germline ends.